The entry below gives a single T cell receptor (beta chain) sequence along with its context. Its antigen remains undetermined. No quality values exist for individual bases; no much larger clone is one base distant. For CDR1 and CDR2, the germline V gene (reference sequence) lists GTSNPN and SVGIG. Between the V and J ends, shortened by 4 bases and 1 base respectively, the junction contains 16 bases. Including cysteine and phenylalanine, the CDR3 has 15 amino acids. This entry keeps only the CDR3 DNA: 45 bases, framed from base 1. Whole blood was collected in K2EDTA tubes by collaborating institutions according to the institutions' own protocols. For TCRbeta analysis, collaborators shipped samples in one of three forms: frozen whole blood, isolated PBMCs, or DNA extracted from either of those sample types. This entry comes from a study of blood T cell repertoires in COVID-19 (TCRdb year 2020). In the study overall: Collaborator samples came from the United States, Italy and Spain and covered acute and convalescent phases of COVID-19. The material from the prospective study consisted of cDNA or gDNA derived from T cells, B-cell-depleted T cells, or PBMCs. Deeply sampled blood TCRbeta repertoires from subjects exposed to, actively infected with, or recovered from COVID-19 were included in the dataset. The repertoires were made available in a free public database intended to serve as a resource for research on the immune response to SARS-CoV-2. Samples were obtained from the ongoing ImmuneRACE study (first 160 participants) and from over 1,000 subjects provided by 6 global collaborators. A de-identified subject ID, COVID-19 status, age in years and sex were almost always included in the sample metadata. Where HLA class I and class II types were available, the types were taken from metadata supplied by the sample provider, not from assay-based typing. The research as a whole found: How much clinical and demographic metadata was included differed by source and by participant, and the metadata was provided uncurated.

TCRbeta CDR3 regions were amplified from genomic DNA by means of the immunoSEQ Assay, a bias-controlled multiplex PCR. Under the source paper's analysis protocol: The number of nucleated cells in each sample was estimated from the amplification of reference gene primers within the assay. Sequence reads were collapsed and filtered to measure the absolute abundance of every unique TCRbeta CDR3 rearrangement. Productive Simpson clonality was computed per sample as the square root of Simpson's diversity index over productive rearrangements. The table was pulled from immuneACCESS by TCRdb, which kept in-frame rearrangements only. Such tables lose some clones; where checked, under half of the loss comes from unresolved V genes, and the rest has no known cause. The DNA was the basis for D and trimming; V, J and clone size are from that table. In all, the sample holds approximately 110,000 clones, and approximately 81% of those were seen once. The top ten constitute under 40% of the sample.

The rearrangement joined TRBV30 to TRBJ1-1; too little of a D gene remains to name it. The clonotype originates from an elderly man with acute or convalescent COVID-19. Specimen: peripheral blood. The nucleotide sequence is TGTGCCTGGATCGAGATCGAACAGAGGAACACTGAAGCTTTCTTT. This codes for CAWIEIEQRNTEAFF.